This T cell receptor beta chain was identified in a study of pediatric ulcerative colitis. General observations from the study: Repertoires came from total lymphocyte DNA, so rare subsets like regulatory T cells may be missed.

About this clone: What it recognizes is unknown.

The table came from immunoSEQ multiplex PCR; TCRdb's copy has only in-frame clones and leaves some out. The data contain about 36,000 clones, roughly 80% of them seen just once; the ten biggest clones take up less than 30%. CDR3 length equals 15 residues. V was cut by 3 bases and J by 0 bases, with 9 bases left in between. CDR1 and CDR2 from the germline V gene are SGHAT and FQNNGV. The sequenced sample was blood. The gene calls are TRBV11-2 and TRBJ2-4; D is unresolved. This TCR derives from a girl aged 10-17 years with moderate ulcerative colitis. The chain's CDR3 is CASSFWGPAKNIQYF. In DNA, the CDR3 is TGTGCCAGCAGCTTTTGGGGTCCAGCCAAAAACATTCAGTACTTC.